Presented here are 32 T cell receptor beta chains from one specimen sequenced in a study of Tregs in tolerant kidney transplant recipients. Profiling relied on immunoSEQ multiplex PCR, and the TCRdb table lists in-frame clones only, not all of them. The sample holds 50,000 to 65,000 clones. The sequences come from CD4+ T cells from blood, collected before the transplant. The receptors were sampled from a human donor who received a combined kidney and bone marrow transplant.

For this clone: The read comes to an end 3 residues before the CDR3 does, leaving the germline J gene to fill in the end. The gene calls are TRBV2 and TRBJ2-1; D unclear. This CDR3 spans 14 amino acids. CDR1 is SNHLY, CDR2 FYNNEI, per germline. V dropped 9 bases and J dropped 0 bases, with 12 bases sitting between them. Partial CDR3 DNA: TGTGCCAGTTCCGACTGGAGCTCCTACAATGAG. Amino acid sequence: CASSDWSSYNE. The full CDR3 sequence reads CASSDWSSYNEQFF.

About this clone: The read falls 3 residues short of the CDR3 end, and the missing part is taken from the germline J gene. The chain uses TRBV30 and TRBJ1-5; a possible D gene is TRBD1 (5 bases). This CDR3 is 14 amino acids long. V lost 2 bases, J lost 6 bases, and 14 bases lay in between. Germline V gene lookup returns CDR1 GTSNPN and CDR2 SVGIG (reference sequence). CDR3 protein: CAWSPPGYGQPQHF. Partial CDR3 DNA: TGTGCCTGGAGTCCCCCAGGGTACGGTCAGCCC.

On this clone itself: The read falls 3 residues short of the CDR3 end, and the missing part is taken from the germline J gene. The genes are TRBV30 and TRBJ2-1; TRBD2 matches at 7 bases. This CDR3 region has 18 residues. The V gene's germline CDR1 is GTSNPN and CDR2 SVGIG (reference sequence). Trimming took 0 bases from V and 0 from J; bases not matched to a gene: 11. The sequenced part of the CDR3 DNA is TGTGCCTGGAGTGTAGACAGCGGGAAAAGAAGCTCCTACAATGAG. It encodes CAWSVDSGKRSSYNE. The full CDR3 reads CAWSVDSGKRSSYNEQFF.

About this clone itself: The CDR3 end is not reached by the read, which stops 3 residues before it; the germline J gene fills it in. This chain uses TRBV5-4 with TRBJ2-7, with 7 bases identical to TRBD1. The germline V gene has CDR1 SGHNT and CDR2 YYREEE (reference sequence). This CDR3 is built from 14 residues. V lost 3 bases and J lost 5; bases outside the gene matches: 8. The CDR3 bases that were read are TGTGCCAGCAGCTCCCGACAGGGTTCCCACGAG. Amino acid sequence: CASSSRQGSHE. The CDR3 in full is CASSSRQGSHEQYF.

For this clone: The observed sequence ends 3 residues before the CDR3 terminus, with the missing tail filled in from the germline J gene. The V gene is TRBV6-2 or TRBV6-3, the J gene TRBJ2-3; maybe TRBD2 (5 bases). V was clipped by 8 bases and J by 1 base, with 16 bases between them. The germline CDR1 and CDR2 sequences are MNHEY and SVGEGT. The CDR3 contains 15 residues. The CDR3 reads CASRGHTYGTDTQYF. The part of the CDR3 DNA that was read is TGTGCCAGCCGGGGTCACACTTATGGCACAGATACG.

On this clone: The read terminates 3 residues ahead of where the CDR3 ends, so the germline J gene completes it. The V gene is TRBV29-1, the J gene TRBJ2-1; 11 bases agree with TRBD2. Trimming at V came to 4 bases and at J to 0 bases, leaving 14 bases not matched to a gene. The CDR3 has 19 amino acids. Germline V lookup: CDR1 SQVTM, CDR2 ANQGSEA. The CDR3 loop reads CSVGGPGTSGSSSYNEQFF. Incomplete CDR3 DNA: TGCAGCGTTGGGGGACCCGGGACTAGCGGATCTAGCTCCTACAATGAG.

CDR3 DNA (partial): TGTGCCAGTAGTATCATGGGGACAGGGTCTGGAAACACC. This codes for CASSIMGTGSGNT. The full CDR3 protein reads CASSIMGTGSGNTIYF. This chain links TRBV19 with TRBJ1-3; TRBD1 matches at 9 bases. From the germline J gene comes the end of the CDR3, since the read stops 3 residues before it. There are 16 residues in the CDR3. With 3 bases clipped from V and 1 base from J, the junction kept 4 bases outside the gene matches. In germline, CDR1 is LNHDA, CDR2 SQIVND (reference sequence).

Comment on this clone: The CDR3 goes on 3 residues after the read ends, and that part is filled in from the germline J gene. The rearrangement links TRBV19 to TRBJ2-3, with D unresolved. V dropped 7 bases and J dropped 0 bases, with 11 bases sitting between them. CDR3 length: 14 residues. Germline V gene lookup returns CDR1 LNHDA and CDR2 SQIVND (reference sequence). The covered CDR3 bases are TGTGCCAGTAAGAAAGAGACTAGCACAGATACG. Protein: CASKKETSTDT. Given in full, the CDR3 is CASKKETSTDTQYF.

The CDR3 reads CASSLVLVGPNEQFF. The CDR3 DNA, read in part, is TGTGCCAGCAGCTTAGTACTAGTCGGCCCCAATGAG. The chain employs TRBV7-2 and TRBJ2-1, with a possible D match to TRBD2 (5 bases). The read terminates 3 residues ahead of where the CDR3 ends, so the germline J gene completes it. V lost 1 base to trimming and J lost 6 bases, with 13 bases between them. The CDR3 has 15 residues. CDR1 and CDR2 (germline): SGHTA, FQGNSA.

Concerning this clone: The CDR3 goes on 3 residues after the read ends, and that part is filled in from the germline J gene. The chain combines TRBV19 with TRBJ2-7; 11 nucleotides agree with TRBD2. This CDR3 region has 16 residues. V gave up 7 bases and J gave up 6 bases; unmatched junction bases: 14. The germline V gene has CDR1 LNHDA and CDR2 SQIVND (reference sequence). CDR3 DNA, as far as it was read: TGTGCCAGTACCGATAGCGGGAGGGCTGGAGCGGCCGAG. Translated: CASTDSGRAGAAE. The full-length CDR3 reads as CASTDSGRAGAAEQYF. The variable domain in full, with the rest retrieved from reference TRBV19 and TRBJ2-7, is DGGITQSPKYLFRKEGQNVTLSCEQNLNHDAMYWYRQDPGQGLRLIYYSQIVNDFQKGDIAEGYSVSREKKESFPLTVTSAQKNPTAFYLCASTDSGRAGAAEQYFGPGTRLTVT.

Turning to this clone: The read ends 3 residues early relative to the CDR3; the germline J gene fills the gap. This sequence joins TRBV7-8 and TRBJ2-7, with D possibly TRBD1 on 6 matching bases. The CDR3 has 16 amino acids. The germline CDR1 and CDR2 sequences are SGHVS and FQNEAQ. The ends were cut back, 5 bases at V and 5 bases at J, with 22 bases in the middle. CDR3 protein: CASSPNDRTIDDEQYF. The CDR3 bases that were read are TGTGCCAGCAGCCCTAACGACAGGACGATTGACGACGAG.

With respect to this clone: The read falls 3 residues short of the CDR3 end, and the missing part is taken from the germline J gene. The gene calls are TRBV20-1 and TRBJ2-5; TRBD2 matches at 14 bases. Germline V gene sequence: CDR1 DFQATT, CDR2 SNEGSKA (reference sequence). The length of the CDR3 is 16 residues. Germline trimming cut 5 bases from V and 4 bases from J; bases unmatched to any gene: 9. The CDR3 region is CSASRLAGGRRETQYF. The sequenced part of the CDR3 DNA is TGCAGTGCTTCCCGACTAGCGGGGGGGCGGAGAGAGACC.

With regard to this clone: Read coverage stops 3 residues before the CDR3 terminus; the germline J gene supplies the remainder. V usage is TRBV7-8 and J usage is TRBJ2-4; perhaps TRBD1 as D (6 bases). Trimming removed 5 bases from V and 9 bases from J, with 17 bases in between. This CDR3 spans 14 amino acids. Germline lookup yields CDR1 SGHVS and CDR2 FQNEAQ. The CDR3 region is CASSPRIQGPIQYF. CDR3 DNA, as far as it was read: TGTGCCAGCAGCCCAAGAATACAGGGTCCCATT.

Comment on this clone: The read falls 3 residues short of the CDR3 end, and the missing part is taken from the germline J gene. This chain links TRBV28 with TRBJ2-1; 7 bases map to TRBD1. V shed 7 bases and J 5 bases; nucleotides not matched to a gene: 5. The germline V gene encodes CDR1 MDHEN and CDR2 SYDVKM. The CDR3 runs 13 residues. This chain's CDR3 is CASIPGTDNEQFF. The covered CDR3 bases are TGTGCCAGCATCCCCGGGACAGACAATGAG.

Details on this clone: The read terminates 3 residues ahead of where the CDR3 ends, so the germline J gene completes it. The genes are TRBV12-3 or TRBV12-4 and TRBJ2-7; the match to TRBD1 covers 10 bases. CDR3 size: 15 residues. The junction had 7 bases not matched to a gene; V was cut back by 5 bases and J by 3 bases. The CDR3 DNA, read in part, is TGTGCCAGCAGTACTCCCGGGACAGGGGACTACGAG. This encodes CASSTPGTGDYE. The whole CDR3 protein reads CASSTPGTGDYEQYF.

Points on this clone: Sequencing ends 3 residues short of the CDR3 end; the germline J gene provides the rest. V and J are TRBV19 and TRBJ2-2; possible D gene TRBD1, 5 bases. V dropped 3 bases and J dropped 2 bases, with 10 bases sitting between them. The CDR3 covers 15 residues. Germline CDR1 is LNHDA and CDR2 is SQIVND (reference sequence). The chain's CDR3 is CASSIRTPNTGELFF. The part of the CDR3 DNA that was read is TGTGCCAGTAGTATCAGGACACCCAACACCGGGGAG.

For this clone: The CDR3 goes on 3 residues after the read ends, and that part is filled in from the germline J gene. The chain uses TRBV7-2 and TRBJ2-1, with D perhaps TRBD2 (5 bases). V gave up 0 bases and J gave up 4 bases, with 10 bases separating them. CDR3 length: 15 amino acids. CDR1 and CDR2 from the germline V gene are SGHTA and FQGNSA. CDR3 protein: CASSLASAVYNEQFF. CDR3 DNA (partial): TGTGCCAGCAGCTTAGCTAGCGCGGTATACAATGAG.

Points on this clone: The CDR3 end falls 3 residues outside the read, so it is completed with the germline J gene. The chain employs TRBV18 and TRBJ1-3, with D possibly matching TRBD1 (5 bases). The CDR3 has 14 amino acids. From germline, CDR1 is KGHSH and CDR2 LQKENI. Trimming shortened V by 2 bases and J by 4 bases, and 9 bases separated the two germline ends. The CDR3 bases that were read are TGTGCCAGCTCACCAAGGGGTCTCGGAAACACC. This sequence encodes CASSPRGLGNT. The full CDR3 reads CASSPRGLGNTIYF.

Regarding this clone: Read coverage stops 3 residues before the CDR3 terminus; the germline J gene supplies the remainder. The chain employs TRBV19 and TRBJ1-5, with 9 positions matching TRBD1. Germline lookup yields CDR1 LNHDA and CDR2 SQIVND (reference sequence). The CDR3 sequence is 14 residues long. Trimming removed 5 bases from V and 5 bases from J; junction bases left unmatched: 4. The part of the CDR3 DNA that was read is TGTGCCAGTAGTTACGGACAGGGGCATCAGCCC. The encoded protein is CASSYGQGHQP. The CDR3 as a whole reads CASSYGQGHQPQHF.

In regard to this clone: Coverage ceases 3 residues before the CDR3 finishes, and the germline J gene fills in the end. The rearrangement uses TRBV7-2 and TRBJ2-7, with 9 bases lining up with TRBD2. Germline CDR1 reads SGHTA; CDR2 reads FQGNSA. The CDR3 runs to 17 residues. The junction had 8 bases not matched to a gene; V was cut back by 0 bases and J by 2 bases. The part of the CDR3 DNA that was read is TGTGCCAGCAGCTTAGCGACCGCGGGAGGGAACACCTACGAG. Translated: CASSLATAGGNTYE. The full-length CDR3 reads as CASSLATAGGNTYEQYF.

Points on this clone: The CDR3 is cut off 3 residues early in the read; its end comes from the germline J gene. V and J are TRBV5-6 and TRBJ2-1, with D unresolved. The CDR3 extends over 12 amino acids. CDR1 SGHDT and CDR2 YYEEEE come from the germline V gene. The V end was cut by 0 bases, the J end by 7 bases, with 5 bases between. Here the CDR3 reads CASSLVRNEQFF. Partial CDR3 DNA: TGTGCCAGCAGCTTGGTCAGGAATGAG.

Turning to this clone: The sequence runs out 3 residues before the end of the CDR3; the remainder is reconstructed from the germline J gene. The V call is TRBV5-1, the J call TRBJ1-2; D is unclear. Germline V gene lookup returns CDR1 SGHRS and CDR2 YFSETQ. There are 14 residues in the CDR3. The chain's CDR3 is CASSLLTSSQGYTF. The covered CDR3 bases are TGCGCCAGCAGCTTGCTTACCAGCAGCCAAGGG.

Concerning this clone itself: The read comes to an end 3 residues before the CDR3 does, leaving the germline J gene to fill in the end. The genes are TRBV7-8 and TRBJ2-5, with 12 bases lining up with TRBD1. The V gene's germline CDR1 is SGHVS and CDR2 FQNEAQ. This CDR3 is 17 amino acids long. The J segment lost 2 bases and the V segment lost 1 base, leaving 5 bases of the junction unmatched. CDR3 DNA, as far as it was read: TGTGCCAGCAGCTTAGGGGACAGGGGGCTCCTGCAAGAGACC. Residues: CASSLGDRGLLQET. The CDR3 in full is CASSLGDRGLLQETQYF.

The CDR3 loop is CASSRRTVDSYEQYF. CDR3 bases read: TGTGCCAGCAGTAGGAGGACAGTGGACTCCTACGAG. The chain joins TRBV2 to TRBJ2-7; a possible D gene is TRBD1 (6 bases). The observed sequence ends 3 residues before the CDR3 terminus, with the missing tail filled in from the germline J gene. CDR3 size: 15 residues. V was clipped by 5 bases and J by 0 bases, with 14 bases between them. Germline V gene lookup returns CDR1 SNHLY and CDR2 FYNNEI.

Comment on this clone: From the germline J gene comes the end of the CDR3, since the read stops 3 residues before it. The chain combines TRBV30 with TRBJ1-6; TRBD1 aligns across 9 bases. Germline assignment: CDR1 GTSNPN and CDR2 SVGIG (reference sequence). The CDR3 is 14 residues long. Trimming cost V 0 bases and J 9 bases; bases outside gene matches: 3. CDR3 in amino acids: CAWSVQGASSPLHF. The sequenced CDR3 bases are TGTGCCTGGAGTGTACAGGGGGCGTCTTCACCC. The entire variable domain, with the rest obtained from reference TRBV30 and TRBJ1-6, is as follows: SQTIHQWPATLVQPVGSPLSLECTVEGTSNPNLYWYRQAAGRGLQLLFYSVGIGQISSEVPQNLSASRPQDRQFILSSKKLLLSDSGFYLCAWSVQGASSPLHFGNGTRLTVT.

In regard to this clone: The CDR3 is cut off 3 residues early in the read; its end comes from the germline J gene. The rearrangement uses TRBV5-1 and TRBJ2-2; the D gene is possibly TRBD1 (6 bases). Germline V gene sequence: CDR1 SGHRS, CDR2 YFSETQ. This CDR3 spans 14 amino acids. Between the trimmed V and J ends, which lost 4 bases and 7 bases, there was a span of 14 bases. The sequenced CDR3 bases are TGCGCCAGCAGCCGGGACAACGGAGGCGGGGAG. Translating gives CASSRDNGGGE. The full CDR3 protein is CASSRDNGGGELFF.

For this clone: The read halts 3 residues ahead of the CDR3 end, with the missing end drawn from the germline J gene. The rearrangement uses TRBV7-9 and TRBJ1-2, with TRBD1 matching 9 bases. V gave up 4 bases and J gave up 3 bases; unmatched junction bases: 3. CDR1 and CDR2 (germline): SEHNR, FQNEAQ (reference sequence). The CDR3 loop spans 14 amino acids. The CDR3 spells CASSSTGGYYGYTF. Incomplete CDR3 DNA: TGTGCCAGCAGCTCGACAGGGGGGTACTATGGC.

Comment on this clone: The CDR3 end lies 3 residues beyond the end of the read and is filled in from the germline J gene. The chain links TRBV18 to TRBJ2-1, with D possibly TRBD1 on 6 matching bases. Trimming shortened V by 5 bases and J by 3 bases, and 11 bases separated the two germline ends. This CDR3 is 14 amino acids long. Germline CDR1 reads KGHSH; CDR2 reads LQKENI. The sequenced part of the CDR3 DNA is TGTGCCAGCTCAGTCAGACAGGTCTACAATGAG. The encoded protein is CASSVRQVYNE. The CDR3 reads in full as CASSVRQVYNEQFF.

Remarks on this clone: The read terminates 3 residues before the CDR3 end, so the remaining end is supplied by the germline J gene. The V gene is TRBV5-1, the J gene TRBJ1-2, with D unresolved. Trimming took off 0 bases at V and 1 base at J, with 7 bases between the two ends. The CDR3 is 14 amino acids. Germline values: CDR1 SGHRS, CDR2 YFSETQ. The part of the CDR3 DNA that was read is TGCGCCAGCAGCTTGGCCTTCCTTAACTATGGC. Protein product: CASSLAFLNYG. The full-length CDR3 reads as CASSLAFLNYGYTF.

For this clone: The read ends 3 residues before the CDR3 terminus; that terminus is restored from the germline J gene. The genes are TRBV5-1 and TRBJ1-1; 12 bases match TRBD1. This CDR3 is built from 15 residues. Losses at the gene ends were 3 bases for V and 2 bases for J; bases not matched to a gene: 2. CDR1 and CDR2 (germline): SGHRS, YFSETQ. Partial CDR3 DNA: TGCGCCAGCAGCTCGGGGACAGGGGGCAACACTGAA. This codes for CASSSGTGGNTE. In full, the CDR3 reads CASSSGTGGNTEAFF.

A note on this clone: The read gets to within 3 residues of the CDR3 end, and the germline J gene fills in the rest. The chain combines TRBV7-2 with TRBJ2-7, with unresolved D. Germline CDR1 and CDR2: SGHTA and FQGNSA. The V and J ends lost 2 bases and 3 bases respectively, with 14 bases between them. This CDR3 has 15 residues. CDR3 region: CASSLSGQVNYEQYF. CDR3 DNA, as far as it was read: TGTGCCAGCAGCTTAAGTGGGCAGGTAAACTACGAG.

With respect to this clone: The read comes to an end 3 residues before the CDR3 does, leaving the germline J gene to fill in the end. The chain joins TRBV20-1 to TRBJ2-5; 7 positions agree with TRBD1. The V segment lost 5 bases and the J segment 4 bases; nucleotides outside the gene matches: 13. Germline CDR1 and CDR2: DFQATT and SNEGSKA (reference sequence). This CDR3 is 15 amino acids long. The CDR3 here is CSAPQGRVSRETQYF. The CDR3 bases that were read are TGCAGTGCTCCACAGGGGCGGGTCTCAAGAGAGACC.